This T cell receptor (beta chain) was found in a study of T-cell memory formation after mild COVID-19. Overall study context: TCR clustering was largely donor specific.

As to this clonotype: Antigen specificity is unknown.

Study-level points and caveats: Pre-infection memory contained some responding clones, which suggested that cross-reactive memory had joined.

TCRdb fed the 5' RACE reads into MiXCR, producing one record per CDR3 protein. The data hold about 190,000 distinct CDR3 sequences, with about a fifth observed a single time. V shed 5 bases, J shed 0 bases, and the junction held 12 bases outside the gene matches. The germline V gene has CDR1 DFQATT and CDR2 SNEGSKA (reference sequence). CDR3 size: 18 residues. This TCR derives from an adult woman who had mild COVID-19 (a few samples of this study predate the infection). Cell type and time point are not known. The gene calls are TRBV20-1 and TRBJ2-3; 12 bases fit TRBD2. Sequencing input: PBMCs or a T cell subset sorted from them (not recorded which). The CDR3 loop is CSAPNPTSGGPSTDTQYF. The DNA of the CDR3 is TGCAGTGCTCCAAACCCCACTAGCGGGGGGCCTAGCACAGATACGCAGTATTTT.